The rows below give T cell receptor beta chains drawn from one sample of a study of radiation and T cells in renal cell carcinoma. Sequencing used immunoSEQ multiplex PCR; TCRdb keeps in-frame clones, though not all of them. This table has tens of thousands of clones, roughly 78% appearing once. Sequenced material: blood, taken from a patient whose treatment included radiotherapy and nephrectomy. The receptor source for this set is a woman between 65 and 79 years old with renal cell carcinoma. Each CDR3 is given with its conserved first and last residue. The D gene is left open where the match is weak. Clone size is shown for a subset of rows, as once, few, many or a class of expanded clone.

cdr3_nt	cdr3_aa	d_call	v_call	j_call	clone_size
TGTGCCAGCAGTGCCCCCGGGACCAGCTCCTACGAGCAGTACTTC	CASSAPGTSSYEQYF	.	TRBV28	TRBJ2-7	.
TGTGCCAGCAGCCTACCCTATCAGCCCCAGCATTTT	CASSLPYQPQHF	.	TRBV7-2	TRBJ1-5	.
TGTGCCAGCAGCTCCAGGGGGCTTACTGAAGCTTTCTTT	CASSSRGLTEAFF	TRBD1	TRBV5-5	TRBJ1-1	.
TGCGCCAGCAGCAAAGAGGGACAGGGGTACTATGGCTACACCTTC	CASSKEGQGYYGYTF	TRBD1	TRBV5-1	TRBJ1-2	.
TGCAGCGTTGAAGATCAGGGGCAGGGTGAAAAACTGTTTTTT	CSVEDQGQGEKLFF	.	TRBV29-1	TRBJ1-4	.
TGTGCCAGTAGTATCTATTCAGGGTCTGGCTACACCTTC	CASSIYSGSGYTF	.	TRBV19	TRBJ1-2	.
TGTGCCAGCAGTTACTCGCCCGTCCACGAGCAGTACTTC	CASSYSPVHEQYF	.	TRBV6-5	TRBJ2-7	.
TGTGCCAGTAGTTTTGGGAATCAGCCCCAGCATTTT	CASSFGNQPQHF	.	TRBV19	TRBJ1-5	.
TGTGCTAGTGGTTTTAGAGACAGAGCCTACGAGCAGTACTTC	CASGFRDRAYEQYF	.	TRBV12-5	TRBJ2-7	.
TGTGCCATCAGTGAGTCTTTTATAGGGACAGAGTACAATGAGCAGTTCTTC	CAISESFIGTEYNEQFF	TRBD1	TRBV10-3	TRBJ2-1	.
TGTGCCAGCAGCTTGGGCTATTCCTCCTACGAGCAGTACTTC	CASSLGYSSYEQYF	.	TRBV7-2	TRBJ2-7	.
TGTGCCAGCAGCTACCGTGGTGAAGCTTTCTTT	CASSYRGEAFF	.	TRBV7-9	TRBJ1-1	few
TGTGCCAGCAGTGATTTAACAAGCGCGGGTCCGCAAGAGACCCAGTACTTC	CASSDLTSAGPQETQYF	.	TRBV25-1	TRBJ2-5	.
TGCGCCAGCAGCCAAGCGGGAGGGCTTAATGAGCAGTTCTTC	CASSQAGGLNEQFF	TRBD2	TRBV4-1	TRBJ2-1	medium-sized
TGTGCCAGCAGCTTCCAGGGAAGTGGCCCAGATACGCAGTATTTT	CASSFQGSGPDTQYF	.	TRBV7-2	TRBJ2-3	.
TGTGCCAGCAGCATCGATCCCGGGACAGGCGACCAGCCCCAGCATTTT	CASSIDPGTGDQPQHF	TRBD1	TRBV5-5	TRBJ1-5	.
TGTGCCAGCAGAAAACGGGGGGTTGTAGGTTATGGCTACACCTTC	CASRKRGVVGYGYTF	.	TRBV28	TRBJ1-2	once
TGTGCCAGCAGTTTAAGGGCAGGGGGGACTAGCGGGAGGACCACAGATACGCAGTATTTT	CASSLRAGGTSGRTTDTQYF	TRBD2	TRBV27	TRBJ2-3	.
TGTGCCAGCAGCCGCAAGACGGACTACCAAGAGACCCAGTACTTC	CASSRKTDYQETQYF	.	TRBV5-6	TRBJ2-5	.
TGTGCCAGCTCACCCCCACGGACAGGGGAGTTAAGCACTGAAGCTTTCTTT	CASSPPRTGELSTEAFF	TRBD1	TRBV18	TRBJ1-1	few
TGTGCCATCAGTGAGTCGGACGGGGGTGTTTATCAGCCCCAGCATTTT	CAISESDGGVYQPQHF	.	TRBV10-3	TRBJ1-5	.
TGCGCCAGCAGCTTGGGTGGAGGATTTAACGAGCAGTACTTC	CASSLGGGFNEQYF	.	TRBV5-1	TRBJ2-7	few
TGTGCCAGCAGCGCCCACCGGCGGACGGGCGGGGCAGATACGCAGTATTTT	CASSAHRRTGGADTQYF	.	TRBV7-2	TRBJ2-3	.
TGTGCCAGCAGCCCTCGGCGACTAGCGATAACCTACGAGCAGTACTTC	CASSPRRLAITYEQYF	TRBD2	TRBV5-6	TRBJ2-7	.
TGCGCCAGCAGCCGGACCTTCAAGAACACTGAAGCTTTCTTT	CASSRTFKNTEAFF	.	TRBV5-1	TRBJ1-1	.
TGTGCCAGCAGTTTATCTCCGGGACAGGGGGCGGGACCTTTCTTT	CASSLSPGQGAGPFF	TRBD1	TRBV28	TRBJ1-1	.
TGTGCCAGCAGCTTAGAGGGTGGAGGGGGGACGCAGTATTTT	CASSLEGGGGTQYF	.	TRBV7-6	TRBJ2-3	.
TGCGCCAGCAGCCAAGAGGTAGCGGGAGCAGATACGCAGTATTTT	CASSQEVAGADTQYF	TRBD2	TRBV4-3	TRBJ2-3	.
TGTGCCAGCAGCCCCGGGACTGGGGGCAATGAGCAGTTCTTC	CASSPGTGGNEQFF	.	TRBV4-2	TRBJ2-1	.
TGTGCCAGCAGCCCTCCGGGAGCCAGGGAATCCTACGAGCAGTACTTC	CASSPPGARESYEQYF	.	TRBV11-1	TRBJ2-7	once
TGTGCCAGCAGAGAAAGGGTATTAACAGATACGCAGTATTTT	CASRERVLTDTQYF	.	TRBV2	TRBJ2-3	few
TGCGCCAGCAGCCAAGTGGAGGCCACCGGAGATGGCTACACCTTC	CASSQVEATGDGYTF	.	TRBV4-1	TRBJ1-2	medium-sized
TGTGCCAGCAGCTTGGGGCAGGCATCACCCCTCCACTTT	CASSLGQASPLHF	.	TRBV5-6	TRBJ1-6	.
TGTGCCAGCAGCTTCGACCTTTTCGAGCAGTACTTC	CASSFDLFEQYF	.	TRBV7-2	TRBJ2-7	.
TGTGCCAGCAGTGAAGCGGACAGATATGGCTACACCTTC	CASSEADRYGYTF	.	TRBV2	TRBJ1-2	.
TGTGCCTGCGGGATCGGTGCCGGGGAGCTGTTTTTT	CACGIGAGELFF	.	TRBV30	TRBJ2-2	few
TGTGCCAGCAGCCGGGACAGAGATACGCAGTATTTT	CASSRDRDTQYF	TRBD1	TRBV7-2	TRBJ2-3	.
TGTGCCAGCAGGCCCTGGACAGGGGGCAACACCGGGGAGCTGTTTTTT	CASRPWTGGNTGELFF	TRBD1	TRBV7-9	TRBJ2-2	few
TGTGCCAGCAGCTCAAGGACTAGCGTCAACGAGCAGTACTTC	CASSSRTSVNEQYF	TRBD2	TRBV11-2	TRBJ2-7	.
TGCGCCAGCAGCCAAGAAGCCCCCGGGACTAGCGGGGTAATCTACGAGCAGTACTTC	CASSQEAPGTSGVIYEQYF	TRBD2	TRBV4-1	TRBJ2-7	.
TGTGCCACCAGCAGAGATGGGGCAGATACGCAGTATTTT	CATSRDGADTQYF	.	TRBV15	TRBJ2-3	.
TGTGCCAGCACCACGACAGGGACTGGAACCTATAATTCACCCCTCCACTTT	CASTTTGTGTYNSPLHF	TRBD1	TRBV5-4	TRBJ1-6	once
TGTGCCAGCAGCTTGGGCGGGAGCCAAGAGACCCAGTACTTC	CASSLGGSQETQYF	TRBD2	TRBV5-5	TRBJ2-5	.
TGTGCCAGCACCCCGGGAGGGGGCCTACCAGGCACCGGGGAGCTGTTTTTT	CASTPGGGLPGTGELFF	.	TRBV27	TRBJ2-2	.
TGTGCCAGTAGTTATACAGGGGATTCACCCCTCCACTTT	CASSYTGDSPLHF	TRBD1	TRBV19	TRBJ1-6	.
TGTGCCAGCAGTTACTCCCCCCCAGGGGGCGGTGAGACCCAGTACTTC	CASSYSPPGGGETQYF	TRBD1	TRBV6-5	TRBJ2-5	.
TGTGCCAGCCGAGACACCGCCCCGAGCACAGATACGCAGTATTTT	CASRDTAPSTDTQYF	.	TRBV19	TRBJ2-3	.
TGTGCCAGCACAAGGGGGACTGAAGCTTTCTTT	CASTRGTEAFF	.	TRBV2	TRBJ1-1	few
TGTGCCAGCAGTTCGGGGACAGGGGCATATAATTCACCCCTCCACTTT	CASSSGTGAYNSPLHF	TRBD1	TRBV6-5	TRBJ1-6	.
TGTGCCAGCAGCTTAAGAGGGGGGCCTGGGAATGAGCAGTTCTTC	CASSLRGGPGNEQFF	.	TRBV7-8	TRBJ2-1	.
TGTGCCAGCAGCCCTGAGGGGACCAGCTCCTACGAGCAGTACTTC	CASSPEGTSSYEQYF	.	TRBV5-5	TRBJ2-7	.
TGTGCCAGCAGCCTAGGGACAGGGATCGACGAGCAGTACTTC	CASSLGTGIDEQYF	TRBD1	TRBV7-6	TRBJ2-7	.
TGCGCCAGCAGTGAGTCGAGAGGCAGGGGTGACCAGCCCCAGCATTTT	CASSESRGRGDQPQHF	.	TRBV10-2	TRBJ1-5	few
TGTGCCAGCTGGACTGCCACCGGGGAGCTGTTTTTT	CASWTATGELFF	.	TRBV2	TRBJ2-2	few
TGCGCCAGCAGCTCCCTCGGGGGATTACAAGAGACCCAGTACTTC	CASSSLGGLQETQYF	.	TRBV5-1	TRBJ2-5	.
TGTGCCAGCAGCTCGGACTTCCTGAGGAATGAGCAGTTCTTC	CASSSDFLRNEQFF	.	TRBV11-2	TRBJ2-1	once
TGTGCCAGCAGTTTAGCCCTGAGCTCCTACAATGAGCAGTTCTTC	CASSLALSSYNEQFF	.	TRBV27	TRBJ2-1	.
TGCGCCAGCAGCCAAGATCCTTTTCGGGGAGGATATGGCTACACCTTC	CASSQDPFRGGYGYTF	.	TRBV4-3	TRBJ1-2	.
TGTGCCAGCTCACCATGGGACAGGGTGGCCGAGCAGTACTTC	CASSPWDRVAEQYF	TRBD1	TRBV18	TRBJ2-7	.
TGTGCCAGCAGCGTAACTAGCGGGAGAGGCAATGAGCAGTTCTTC	CASSVTSGRGNEQFF	TRBD2	TRBV9	TRBJ2-1	.